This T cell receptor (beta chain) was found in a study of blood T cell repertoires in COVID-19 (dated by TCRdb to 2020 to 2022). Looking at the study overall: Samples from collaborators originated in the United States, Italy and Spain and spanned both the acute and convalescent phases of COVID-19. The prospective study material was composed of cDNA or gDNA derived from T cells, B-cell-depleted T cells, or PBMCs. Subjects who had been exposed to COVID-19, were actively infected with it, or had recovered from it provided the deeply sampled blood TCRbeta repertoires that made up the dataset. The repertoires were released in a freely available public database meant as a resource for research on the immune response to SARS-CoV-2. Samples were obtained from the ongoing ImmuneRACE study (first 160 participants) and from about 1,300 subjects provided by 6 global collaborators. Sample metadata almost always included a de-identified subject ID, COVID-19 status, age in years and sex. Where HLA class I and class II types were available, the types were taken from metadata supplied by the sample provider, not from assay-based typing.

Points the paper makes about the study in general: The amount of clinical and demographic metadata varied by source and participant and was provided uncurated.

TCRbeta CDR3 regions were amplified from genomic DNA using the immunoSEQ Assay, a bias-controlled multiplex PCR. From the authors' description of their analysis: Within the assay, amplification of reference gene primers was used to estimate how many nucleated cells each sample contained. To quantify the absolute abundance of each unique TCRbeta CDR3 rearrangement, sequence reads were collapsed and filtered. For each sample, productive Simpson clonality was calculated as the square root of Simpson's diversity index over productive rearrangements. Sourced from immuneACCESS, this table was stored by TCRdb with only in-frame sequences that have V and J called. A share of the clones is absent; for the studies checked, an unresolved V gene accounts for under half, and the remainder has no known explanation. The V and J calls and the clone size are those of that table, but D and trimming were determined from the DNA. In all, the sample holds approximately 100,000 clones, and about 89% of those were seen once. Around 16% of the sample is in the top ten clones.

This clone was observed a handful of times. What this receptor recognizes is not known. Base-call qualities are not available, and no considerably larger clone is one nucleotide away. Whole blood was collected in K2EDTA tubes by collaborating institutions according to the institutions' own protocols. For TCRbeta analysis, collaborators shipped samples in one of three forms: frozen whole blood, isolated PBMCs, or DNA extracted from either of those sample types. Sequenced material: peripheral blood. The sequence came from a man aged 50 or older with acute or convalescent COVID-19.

The base sequence is TGTGCCAGCAGCTTGGCTAGCGGTTCTTTCACAGATACGCAGTATTTT. Its amino acids are CASSLASGSFTDTQYF. Recombination joined TRBV11-2 with TRBJ2-3; 7 of the junction bases match TRBD2. As encoded in the germline V gene, CDR1 is SGHAT while CDR2 is FQNNGV. Germline trimming amounts to 3 bases on V and 2 bases on J, with 8 as the count of junction bases outside the gene matches. The CDR3, from cysteine to phenylalanine, totals 16 residues. Only CDR3 DNA is held: 48 bases, read in frame from base 1.